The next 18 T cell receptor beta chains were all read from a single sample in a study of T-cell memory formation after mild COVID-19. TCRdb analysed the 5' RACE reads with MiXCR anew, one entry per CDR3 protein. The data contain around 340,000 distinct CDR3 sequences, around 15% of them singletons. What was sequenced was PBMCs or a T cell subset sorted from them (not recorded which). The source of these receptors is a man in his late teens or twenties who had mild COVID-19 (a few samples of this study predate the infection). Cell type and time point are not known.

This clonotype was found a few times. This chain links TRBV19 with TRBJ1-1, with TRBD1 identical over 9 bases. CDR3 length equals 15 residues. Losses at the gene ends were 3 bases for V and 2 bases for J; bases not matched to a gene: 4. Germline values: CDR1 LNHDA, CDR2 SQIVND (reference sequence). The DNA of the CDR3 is TGTGCCAGTAGTATCGGGACAGGGTTTAACACTGAAGCTTTCTTT. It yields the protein CASSIGTGFNTEAFF.

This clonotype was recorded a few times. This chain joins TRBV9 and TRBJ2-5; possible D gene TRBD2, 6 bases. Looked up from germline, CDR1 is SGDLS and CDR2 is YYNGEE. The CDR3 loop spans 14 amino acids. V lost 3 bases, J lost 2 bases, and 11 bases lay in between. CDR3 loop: CASSEEGMQETQYF. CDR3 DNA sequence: TGTGCCAGCAGCGAGGAGGGGATGCAAGAGACCCAGTACTTC.

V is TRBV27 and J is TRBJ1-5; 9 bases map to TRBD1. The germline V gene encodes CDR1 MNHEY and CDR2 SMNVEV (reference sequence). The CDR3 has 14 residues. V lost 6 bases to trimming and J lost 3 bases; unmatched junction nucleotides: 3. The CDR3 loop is CASREQGANQPQHF. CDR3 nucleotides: TGTGCCAGCAGGGAACAGGGGGCCAATCAGCCCCAGCATTTT.

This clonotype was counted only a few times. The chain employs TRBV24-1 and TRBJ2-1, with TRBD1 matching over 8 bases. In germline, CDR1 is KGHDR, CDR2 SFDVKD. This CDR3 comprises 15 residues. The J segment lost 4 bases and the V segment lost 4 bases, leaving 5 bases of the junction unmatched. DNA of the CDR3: TGTGCCACCAGTGAGCAGGGGGCCGGGTACAATGAGCAGTTCTTC. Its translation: CATSEQGAGYNEQFF.

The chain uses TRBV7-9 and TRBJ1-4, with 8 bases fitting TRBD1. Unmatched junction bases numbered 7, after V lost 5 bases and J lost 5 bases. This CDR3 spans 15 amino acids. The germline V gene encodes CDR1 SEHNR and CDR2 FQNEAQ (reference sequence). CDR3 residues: CASSPGQGQNEKLFF. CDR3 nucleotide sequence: TGTGCCAGCAGCCCCGGACAGGGCCAAAATGAAAAACTGTTTTTT.

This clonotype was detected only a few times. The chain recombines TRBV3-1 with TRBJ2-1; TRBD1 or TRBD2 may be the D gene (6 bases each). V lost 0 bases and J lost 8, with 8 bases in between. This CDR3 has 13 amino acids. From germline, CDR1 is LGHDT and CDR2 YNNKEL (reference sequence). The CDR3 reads CASSQDRGHEQFF. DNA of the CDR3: TGTGCCAGCAGCCAAGACCGGGGGCATGAGCAGTTCTTC.

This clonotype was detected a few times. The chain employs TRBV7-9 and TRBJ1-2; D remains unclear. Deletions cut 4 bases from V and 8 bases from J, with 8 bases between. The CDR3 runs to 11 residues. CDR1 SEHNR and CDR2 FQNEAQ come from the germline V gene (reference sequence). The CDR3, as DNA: TGTGCCAGCAGCTCCCTGGAAGGCTACACCTTC. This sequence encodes CASSSLEGYTF.

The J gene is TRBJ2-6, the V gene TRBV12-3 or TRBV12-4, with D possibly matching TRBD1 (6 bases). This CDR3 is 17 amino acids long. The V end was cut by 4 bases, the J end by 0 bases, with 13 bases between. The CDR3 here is CASSSPDRASGANVLTF. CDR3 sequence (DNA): TGTGCCAGCAGTTCCCCGGACAGAGCCTCTGGGGCCAACGTCCTGACTTTC.

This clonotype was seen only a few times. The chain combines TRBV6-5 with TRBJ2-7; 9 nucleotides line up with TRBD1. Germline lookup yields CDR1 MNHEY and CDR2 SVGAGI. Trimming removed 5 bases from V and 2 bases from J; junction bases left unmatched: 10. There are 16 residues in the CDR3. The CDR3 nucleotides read TGTGCCAGCAGTAGCTACAGGGGGCTCTGTGCCTACGAGCAGTACGTC. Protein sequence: CASSSYRGLCAYEQYV.

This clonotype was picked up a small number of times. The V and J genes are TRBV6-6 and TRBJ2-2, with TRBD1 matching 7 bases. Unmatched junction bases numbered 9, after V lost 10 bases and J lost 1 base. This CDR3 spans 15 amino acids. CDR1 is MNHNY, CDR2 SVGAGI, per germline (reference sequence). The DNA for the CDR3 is TGTGCCATCCCTAATCACAGGGGGAACACCGGGGAGCTGTTTTTT. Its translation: CAIPNHRGNTGELFF.

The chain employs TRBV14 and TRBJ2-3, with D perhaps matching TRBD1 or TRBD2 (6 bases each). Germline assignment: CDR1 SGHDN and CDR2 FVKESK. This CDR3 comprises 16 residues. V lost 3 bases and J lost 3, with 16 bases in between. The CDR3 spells CASSHFAGGWTDTQYF. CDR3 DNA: TGTGCCAGCAGCCATTTCGCCGGGGGCTGGACAGATACGCAGTATTTT.

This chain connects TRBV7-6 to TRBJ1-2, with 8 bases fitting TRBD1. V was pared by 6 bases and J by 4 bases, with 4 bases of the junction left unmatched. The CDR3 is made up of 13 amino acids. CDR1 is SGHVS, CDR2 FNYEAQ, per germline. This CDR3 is CASSPTGGYGYTF. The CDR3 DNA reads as TGTGCCAGCAGTCCTACAGGGGGCTATGGCTACACCTTC.

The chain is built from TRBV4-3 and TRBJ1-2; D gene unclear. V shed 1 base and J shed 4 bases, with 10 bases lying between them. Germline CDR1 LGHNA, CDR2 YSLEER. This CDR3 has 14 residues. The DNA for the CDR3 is TGCGCCAGCAGCCAAGTCCCAGGCTTCTATGGCTACACCTTC. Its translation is CASSQVPGFYGYTF.

The CDR3 bases are TGTGCCAGCTCACGGCTAGGGGGCGTTGGGTACACTGAAGCTTTCTTT. It translates to CASSRLGGVGYTEAFF. The chain recombines TRBV18 with TRBJ1-1; 7 bases line up with TRBD1. CDR3 length: 16 residues. The trim removed 4 bases at V and 3 bases at J, leaving 11 bases unmatched. In germline, CDR1 is KGHSH, CDR2 LQKENI.

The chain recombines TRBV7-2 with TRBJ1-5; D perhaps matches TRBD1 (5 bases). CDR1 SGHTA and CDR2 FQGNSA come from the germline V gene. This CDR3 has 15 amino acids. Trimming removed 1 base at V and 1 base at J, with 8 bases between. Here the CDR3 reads CASSLVSGSNQPQHF. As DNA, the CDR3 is TGTGCCAGCAGCTTAGTCTCAGGGAGCAATCAGCCCCAGCATTTT.

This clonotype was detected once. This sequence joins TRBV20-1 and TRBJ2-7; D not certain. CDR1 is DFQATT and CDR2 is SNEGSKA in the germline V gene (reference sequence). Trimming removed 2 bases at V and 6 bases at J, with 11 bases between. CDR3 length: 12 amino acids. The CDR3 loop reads CSARPTVGEQYV. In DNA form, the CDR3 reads TGCAGTGCTAGACCCACGGTCGGCGAGCAGTACGTC.

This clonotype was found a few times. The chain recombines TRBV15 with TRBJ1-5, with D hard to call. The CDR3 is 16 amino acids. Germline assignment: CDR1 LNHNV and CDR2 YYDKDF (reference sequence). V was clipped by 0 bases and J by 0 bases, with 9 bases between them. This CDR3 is CATSRDRGNSNQPQHF. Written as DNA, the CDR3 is TGTGCCACCAGCAGAGACCGGGGTAATAGCAATCAGCCCCAGCATTTT.

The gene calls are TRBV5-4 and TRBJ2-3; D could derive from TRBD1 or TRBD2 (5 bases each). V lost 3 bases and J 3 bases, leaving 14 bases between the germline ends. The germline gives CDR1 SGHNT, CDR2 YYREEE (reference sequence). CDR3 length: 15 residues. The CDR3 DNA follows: TGTGCCAGCAGCTCTAGCTTGGGGGAAACAGATACGCAGTATTTT. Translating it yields CASSSSLGETDTQYF.